This T cell receptor (beta chain) was identified in a study of blood T cells in healthy people across ages. Study results and limitations: No one knew whether donors had CMV, which possibly confounded expanded clonotype changes.

This clonotype was observed at least ten times. Its matching antigen is unknown. A sample-barcoded 5' primer and a J-beta primer mix were used in a second PCR of about 7 to 12 cycles. MiXCR, run by TCRdb on the 5' RACE reads, gives a single entry per CDR3 protein. The repertoire has some 1.5 million distinct CDR3 sequences, 40% to 45% of them found once; the top ten carry less than 5%. The sequence came from a young woman in good health. The sequenced material came from blood.

The CDR3 protein is CSALGQGGYGYTF. CDR3 nucleotides: TGCAGTGCGCTGGGACAGGGAGGTTATGGCTACACCTTC. This chain connects TRBV20-1 to TRBJ1-2, with 9 bases fitting TRBD1. This CDR3 spans 13 amino acids. Unmatched junction bases numbered 7, after V lost 6 bases and J lost 5 bases. CDR1 and CDR2 from the germline V gene are DFQATT and SNEGSKA (reference sequence).